The next 27 T cell receptor beta chains were all read from a single sample in a study of cytomegalovirus exposure and HLA in healthy donors. PCR used 60 Vbeta primers and 13 Jbeta primers. Repertoires were generated with immunoSEQ multiplex PCR, while TCRdb's copy carries only in-frame clones and drops some. The profile shows tens of thousands of clones, 35% to 55% of them singletons. Input material: PBMCs. The receptor set was obtained from a woman between 45 and 60 years old in good health and CMV-seronegative.

In this sample, this clone turned up a few times. The chain uses TRBV18 and TRBJ1-3; weak D call: TRBD1 (5 bases). The CDR3 is 15 residues long. CDR1 is KGHSH and CDR2 is LQKENI in the germline V gene. V was clipped by 4 bases and J by 0 bases, with 10 bases between them. The CDR3 sequence: CASSRGSYSGNTIYF. The CDR3, as DNA: TGTGCCAGCTCACGGGGCAGCTACTCTGGAAACACCATATATTTT.

This clone was detected only a few times. V and J are TRBV29-1 and TRBJ1-4; D gene unclear. Germline lookup yields CDR1 SQVTM and CDR2 ANQGSEA. Between the trimmed V and J ends, which lost 7 bases and 8 bases, there was a span of 8 bases. The CDR3 is 10 residues long. The CDR3 coding sequence is TGCAGCGCGAGAGGGGAAAAACTGTTTTTT. Amino acid sequence: CSARGEKLFF.

This rearrangement joins TRBV2 to TRBJ2-1; 7 bases map to TRBD1. The CDR3 covers 13 residues. V dropped 6 bases and J dropped 5; count of bases not matched to a gene: 4. Germline CDR1 SNHLY, CDR2 FYNNEI. CDR3 nucleotides: TGTGCCAGCAGCTTCCAGGGGGACAATGAGCAGTTCTTC. It is translated as CASSFQGDNEQFF.

This clone was observed a few times. This sequence joins TRBV6-6 and TRBJ2-1; no reliable D call. The CDR3 spans 11 residues. Trimming pared 5 bases from V and 6 bases from J, leaving 5 bases between. In germline, CDR1 is MNHNY, CDR2 SVGAGI (reference sequence). The CDR3 DNA sequence: TGTGCCAGCAGTCTCCTCAATGAGCAGTTCTTC. This translates into CASSLLNEQFF.

V usage is TRBV6-4 and J usage is TRBJ2-1; D may be TRBD2 (6 bases). Germline V CDR1 and CDR2: MRHNA, SNTAGT. CDR3 length equals 15 residues. The V gene lost 3 bases and the J gene lost 4 bases, with 13 bases spanning the gap. The CDR3 here is CASSDGGSPYNEQFF. Written as DNA, the CDR3 is TGTGCCAGCAGTGATGGAGGGTCCCCTTACAATGAGCAGTTCTTC.

The chain joins TRBV19 to TRBJ2-1, with 10 bases that match TRBD1. The junction had 7 bases not matched to a gene; V was cut back by 3 bases and J by 5 bases. Germline values: CDR1 LNHDA, CDR2 SQIVND (reference sequence). The length of the CDR3 is 16 residues. In DNA form, the CDR3 reads TGTGCCAGTAGTATTCGGGGACAGGGGACCCACAATGAGCAGTTCTTC. It codes for CASSIRGQGTHNEQFF.

This clone was seen only a few times. The J gene is TRBJ2-7, the V gene TRBV29-1; 7 positions match TRBD2. V was clipped by 7 bases and J by 7 bases; unmatched bases: 10. The CDR3 spans 12 residues. Germline CDR1 is SQVTM and CDR2 is ANQGSEA. The CDR3 loop reads CSAAGTTGEQYF. The CDR3 nucleotides read TGCAGCGCGGCAGGGACTACGGGAGAGCAGTACTTC.

The V call is TRBV6-1, the J call TRBJ2-3; TRBD1 matches at 10 bases. This CDR3 is built from 17 residues. Trimming cost V 5 bases and J 2 bases; bases outside gene matches: 10. Germline V lookup: CDR1 MNHNS, CDR2 SASEGT. CDR3 sequence: CASSKDRGHRNTDTQYF. CDR3 in DNA: TGTGCCAGCAGTAAAGACAGGGGGCATAGGAACACAGATACGCAGTATTTT.

V and J are TRBV5-1 and TRBJ1-1; D call uncertain. There are 16 residues in the CDR3. Looked up from germline, CDR1 is SGHRS and CDR2 is YFSETQ. V was shortened by 4 bases and J by 1 base, with 17 bases between the two germline ends. The CDR3: CASSLLLRGANTEAFF. The CDR3, as DNA: TGCGCCAGCAGCCTGTTGCTTCGAGGAGCGAACACTGAAGCTTTCTTT. Full variable domain (rest looked up from reference TRBV5-1 and TRBJ1-1): KAGVTQTPRYLIKTRGQQVTLSCSPISGHRSVSWYQQTPGQGLQFLFEYFSETQRNKGNFPGRFSGRQFSNSRSEMNVSTLELGDSALYLCASSLLLRGANTEAFFGQGTRLTVV.

The CDR3, as DNA: TGCGCCAGCAGCCAAGTGGCCGGGACTAGCGAGGACGAGCAGTACTTC. Translation gives CASSQVAGTSEDEQYF. V gene TRBV4-1 combines with J gene TRBJ2-7, with 10 bases aligning to TRBD2. Per the germline V gene, CDR1 is MGHRA and CDR2 is YSYEKL. The CDR3 contains 16 residues. V lost 1 base and J lost 5; bases outside the gene matches: 8.

In DNA, the CDR3 is TGTGCCAGCAGTCCCTCCCCCGGTTGGGAGACCCAGTACTTC. Amino acids: CASSPSPGWETQYF. J is TRBJ2-5 and V is TRBV27; D remains ambiguous. CDR3 size: 14 residues. V lost 5 bases and J lost 5, with 15 bases in between. Per germline, CDR1 MNHEY and CDR2 SMNVEV (reference sequence).

The chain uses TRBV27 and TRBJ2-3; TRBD1 matches 7 bases. J lost 2 bases, V lost 10 bases, and 9 bases had no gene match. The CDR3 is 14 residues long. Germline loops: CDR1 MNHEY, CDR2 SMNVEV (reference sequence). The CDR3 DNA sequence: TGTGCCACCTCAGGGACAGTAGCCACAGATACGCAGTATTTT. This sequence encodes CATSGTVATDTQYF.

This chain uses TRBV2 with TRBJ1-6; possible D gene TRBD1, 6 bases. There are 15 residues in the CDR3. V was trimmed by 6 bases and J by 0 bases, leaving 9 bases between them. In germline, CDR1 is SNHLY, CDR2 FYNNEI. The CDR3 DNA reads TGTGCCAGCAGCCCGGACAGCTCCTATAATTCACCCCTCCACTTT. This encodes CASSPDSSYNSPLHF.

The chain joins TRBV2 to TRBJ1-1, with 8 bases that match TRBD1. This CDR3 has 13 amino acids. Germline V gene sequence: CDR1 SNHLY, CDR2 FYNNEI. V lost 8 bases, J lost 5 bases, and 7 bases stayed unmatched. Here the CDR3 DNA reads TGTGCCAGCCGCCGCAGGGGGCTGACTGAAGCTTTCTTT. It codes for CASRRRGLTEAFF.

The chain has TRBV5-4 and TRBJ1-1; maybe TRBD1 (6 bases). Germline lookup yields CDR1 SGHNT and CDR2 YYREEE (reference sequence). CDR3 length equals 14 residues. Deletions cut 3 bases from V and 3 bases from J, with 12 bases between. The CDR3 nucleotides read TGTGCCAGCAGCTGGGGGGGCCAGGACACTGAAGCTTTCTTT. This sequence encodes CASSWGGQDTEAFF.

This clone came up once. This chain joins TRBV19 and TRBJ2-7; possibly TRBD2 for D (5 bases). Trimming shortened V by 5 bases and J by 2 bases, and 16 bases separated the two germline ends. Germline V gives CDR1 LNHDA, CDR2 SQIVND (reference sequence). CDR3 size: 15 residues. Here the CDR3 reads CASSRTSGSTYEQYF. Written as DNA, the CDR3 is TGTGCCAGTAGTCGCACATCGGGATCAACCTACGAGCAGTACTTC. Full variable domain (rest looked up from reference TRBV19 and TRBJ2-7): DGGITQSPKYLFRKEGQNVTLSCEQNLNHDAMYWYRQDPGQGLRLIYYSQIVNDFQKGDIAEGYSVSREKKESFPLTVTSAQKNPTAFYLCASSRTSGSTYEQYFGPGTRLTVT.

This clone has more than one count but fewer than ten. The sample holds other DNA sequences that translate to the same CDR3. The chain joins TRBV5-5 to TRBJ1-2; D perhaps matches TRBD1 (5 bases). With 0 bases removed from V and 8 bases from J, the gap between germline ends came to 11 bases. CDR1 and CDR2 from the germline V gene are SGHKS and YYEKEE (reference sequence). CDR3 length equals 13 residues. This CDR3 reads CASSLEAGKGYTF. The CDR3 DNA sequence: TGTGCCAGCAGCTTGGAGGCAGGGAAGGGCTACACCTTC.

This clone was recorded a few times. The chain's CDR3 is CASSGTRGQFTDTQYF. CDR3 DNA: TGTGCCAGCAGCGGAACAAGGGGGCAGTTCACAGATACGCAGTATTTT. The gene calls are TRBV9 and TRBJ2-3; 7 bases are a match to TRBD1. This CDR3 region has 16 residues. Germline CDR1 SGDLS, CDR2 YYNGEE. The V and J ends lost 3 bases and 2 bases, in that order; junction bases with no gene match: 9.

The chain combines TRBV5-6 with TRBJ1-2, with D perhaps TRBD1 (5 bases). The V end lost 0 bases, the J end lost 4 bases, and 7 bases lay between the germline ends. Looked up from germline, CDR1 is SGHDT and CDR2 is YYEEEE. This CDR3 is 13 amino acids long. The chain's CDR3 is CASSLDRTYGYTF. The CDR3 DNA reads as TGTGCCAGCAGCTTGGACAGGACCTATGGCTACACCTTC.

This clone was picked up one time. The chain recombines TRBV19 with TRBJ2-7, with TRBD2 identical over 12 bases. Trimming at V came to 3 bases and at J to 0 bases, leaving 9 bases not matched to a gene. Germline V lookup: CDR1 LNHDA, CDR2 SQIVND (reference sequence). CDR3 length: 18 amino acids. DNA of the CDR3: TGTGCCAGTAGTATCGGACTAGCGGGGCCCATCTCCTCCTACGAGCAGTACTTC. It translates to CASSIGLAGPISSYEQYF.

The genes are TRBV6-1 and TRBJ2-2, with 10 bases aligning to TRBD2. The V gene's germline CDR1 is MNHNS and CDR2 SASEGT. There are 20 residues in the CDR3. The J segment lost 0 bases and the V segment lost 2 bases, leaving 12 bases of the junction unmatched. Here the CDR3 reads CASSEKKGLAGASNTGELFF. CDR3 nucleotide sequence: TGTGCCAGCAGTGAAAAGAAGGGGCTAGCGGGAGCCTCGAACACCGGGGAGCTGTTTTTT.

The chain links TRBV9 to TRBJ2-3; TRBD1 matches at 8 bases. Per the germline V gene, CDR1 is SGDLS and CDR2 is YYNGEE. Trimming at V came to 4 bases and at J to 8 bases, leaving 12 bases not matched to a gene. The CDR3 is 15 amino acids. CDR3 amino acids: CASSQGQAQAGTQYF. The CDR3 bases are TGTGCCAGCAGCCAGGGACAGGCCCAGGCCGGTACGCAGTATTTT.

This chain links TRBV5-1 with TRBJ2-7, with 8 bases that match TRBD2. After removal of 0 bases from V and 2 bases from J, the junction contained 1 base not matched to a gene. Per germline, CDR1 SGHRS and CDR2 YFSETQ. The CDR3 is 14 amino acids. Here the CDR3 reads CASSLGAGAYEQYF. The CDR3, as DNA: TGCGCCAGCAGCTTGGGAGCGGGGGCCTACGAGCAGTACTTC.

The chain couples TRBV28 to TRBJ1-2; tentatively, D is TRBD1 (5 bases). V dropped 6 bases and J dropped 1 base, with 15 bases sitting between them. Germline V gives CDR1 MDHEN, CDR2 SYDVKM. This CDR3 has 15 residues. CDR3 nucleotide sequence: TGTGCCAGCAGCCTGTCTAGGGGTTATAACTATGGCTACACCTTC. Translation gives CASSLSRGYNYGYTF.

V and J are TRBV5-1 and TRBJ2-1, with 13 bases that match TRBD2. Germline V gives CDR1 SGHRS, CDR2 YFSETQ. This CDR3 contains 15 residues. V lost 4 bases and J lost 8; bases outside the gene matches: 6. CDR3: CASSAGTSGVYEQFF. Written as DNA, the CDR3 is TGCGCCAGCAGCGCTGGGACTAGCGGGGTCTATGAGCAGTTCTTC.

V gene TRBV2 combines with J gene TRBJ1-3; D is perhaps TRBD1 (5 bases). Germline V gives CDR1 SNHLY, CDR2 FYNNEI. V was clipped by 5 bases and J by 2 bases, with 10 bases between them. The CDR3 runs to 14 residues. The DNA for the CDR3 is TGTGCCAGCAGTCTAGGGGCGGCTGGAAACACCATATATTTT. Translation gives CASSLGAAGNTIYF.

The chain combines TRBV5-4 with TRBJ2-5, with D tentatively TRBD2 (5 bases). The CDR3 is made up of 14 amino acids. The germline V gene encodes CDR1 SGHNT and CDR2 YYREEE (reference sequence). The V end lost 0 bases, the J end lost 4 bases, and 10 bases lay between the germline ends. CDR3 in amino acids: CASSLVLDGETQYF. CDR3 in DNA: TGTGCCAGCAGCTTGGTACTAGACGGAGAGACCCAGTACTTC.